This passage covers 25 T cell receptor beta chains from one sample sequenced in a study of blood T cells in healthy people across ages. Primers used in a second PCR of roughly 7 to 11 cycles were a sample-barcoded 5' primer and a J-beta primer mix. In TCRdb, the 5' RACE reads were re-called with MiXCR into one record per CDR3 protein. The table records roughly 1,000,000 distinct CDR3 sequences, around 27% of them present only once. This sample also belongs to another study, concerning T cells of mothers and their children.

The material sequenced was blood. These receptors were taken from a girl aged 2 to 9 in good health.

This clonotype has just a few counts. The rearrangement joins TRBV7-2 to TRBJ2-7; D gene unclear. The ends were cut back, 3 bases at V and 1 base at J, with 10 bases in the middle. The CDR3 consists of 14 residues. CDR1 SGHTA and CDR2 FQGNSA come from the germline V gene. CDR3 DNA: TGTGCCAGCAGCTTTTGGACGGAATCCTACGAGCAGTACTTC. Translating gives CASSFWTESYEQYF.

There are a few counts of this clonotype. V usage is TRBV20-1 and J usage is TRBJ1-2; TRBD1 matches at 7 bases. This CDR3 has 14 residues. J lost 2 bases, V lost 0 bases, and 3 bases had no gene match. Germline values: CDR1 DFQATT, CDR2 SNEGSKA (reference sequence). The CDR3 DNA sequence: TGCAGTGCTAGAGATCAGGGGGTAAACTATGGCTACACCTTC. This translates into CSARDQGVNYGYTF.

In its sample, this clonotype was seen a few times. This chain links TRBV6-1 with TRBJ2-5; D gene uncertain. The DNA end favors TRBJ2-1, so the J call may be wrong. This CDR3 comprises 13 residues. Looked up from germline, CDR1 is MNHNS and CDR2 is SASEGT. CDR3 nucleotide sequence: TGTGCCAGCAGTGAACTGAGTGTAAATGAGCAGTTCTTC. Translated, it gives CASSELSVNEQFF.

The rearrangement uses TRBV7-9 and TRBJ2-3, with D perhaps matching TRBD2 (6 bases). V shed 8 bases and J shed 0 bases, with 12 bases lying between them. CDR1 SEHNR and CDR2 FQNEAQ come from the germline V gene (reference sequence). The CDR3 contains 14 residues. CDR3 sequence reads: CASGPGTSTDTQYF. The DNA of the CDR3 is TGTGCCAGCGGTCCCGGGACTAGCACAGATACGCAGTATTTT.

This chain connects TRBV5-1 to TRBJ2-5, with TRBD1 matching 7 bases. Germline CDR1 SGHRS, CDR2 YFSETQ. The V segment lost 4 bases and the J segment 2 bases; nucleotides outside the gene matches: 11. The CDR3 consists of 16 residues. CDR3 DNA sequence: TGCGCCAGCAGCACCCAGACAGGGTCCGTGCAAGAGACCCAGTACTTC. It is translated as CASSTQTGSVQETQYF.

Here the CDR3 reads CAISESRVDYDEQYF. CDR3 coding DNA: TGTGCCATCAGTGAATCCAGGGTGGACTATGACGAGCAGTACTTC. The chain uses TRBV10-3 and TRBJ2-5; possibly TRBD2 for D (6 bases). The J call could be wrong; TRBJ2-7 is a better fit for the DNA end. The CDR3 totals 15 residues. Germline CDR1 is ENHRY and CDR2 is SYGVKD.

In its sample, this clonotype was seen a few times. The chain carries TRBV6-6 and TRBJ2-3; 9 nucleotides match TRBD2. V was pared by 1 base and J by 4 bases, with 3 bases of the junction left unmatched. This CDR3 has 15 residues. CDR1 is MNHNY, CDR2 SVGAGI, per germline (reference sequence). CDR3 sequence: CASSYWGGGADTQYF. The CDR3 DNA reads TGTGCCAGCAGTTACTGGGGCGGGGGGGCAGATACGCAGTATTTT.

There are a few counts of this clonotype. V is TRBV29-1 and J is TRBJ1-2, with 7 bases identical to TRBD1. This CDR3 has 13 residues. After removal of 6 bases from V and 7 bases from J, the junction contained 11 bases not matched to a gene. Germline CDR1 SQVTM, CDR2 ANQGSEA. The CDR3 nucleotides read TGCAGCGTAAAAAAGACAGGGAATGGTGGCTACACCTTC. This sequence encodes CSVKKTGNGGYTF.

V usage is TRBV5-1 and J usage is TRBJ1-1; 8 nucleotides align to TRBD1. There are 16 residues in the CDR3. Unmatched junction bases numbered 8, after V lost 2 bases and J lost 2 bases. Germline CDR1 and CDR2: SGHRS and YFSETQ. The CDR3 here is CASSFGLTGANTEAFF. DNA for the CDR3: TGCGCCAGCAGCTTCGGCCTGACAGGGGCTAACACTGAAGCTTTCTTT.

This clonotype has only a few counts. This chain connects TRBV29-1 to TRBJ2-4; D ambiguous. This CDR3 comprises 13 residues. Trimming took 4 bases from V and 0 from J, leaving 7 bases between them. Germline V lookup: CDR1 SQVTM, CDR2 ANQGSEA. Here the CDR3 DNA reads TGCAGCGTTGGGCAGATAGCCAAAAACATTCAGTACTTC. This codes for CSVGQIAKNIQYF.

The chain combines TRBV24-1 with TRBJ2-2; D call uncertain. This CDR3 spans 15 amino acids. Germline loops: CDR1 KGHDR, CDR2 SFDVKD. The V gene lost 0 bases and the J gene lost 0 bases, with 4 bases spanning the gap. The CDR3 spells CATSDLGPNTGELFF. The CDR3 DNA follows: TGTGCCACCAGTGATTTGGGCCCGAACACCGGGGAGCTGTTTTTT.

In its sample, this clonotype was seen many times. The CDR3 region is CASSVVVNTEAFF. CDR3 sequence (DNA): TGTGCCAGCAGCGTAGTCGTCAACACTGAAGCTTTCTTT. This chain joins TRBV9 and TRBJ1-1; D remains ambiguous. Trimming cost V 0 bases and J 2 bases, with 5 bases left between them. CDR1 and CDR2 (germline): SGDLS, YYNGEE. This CDR3 has 13 amino acids.

J is TRBJ1-1 and V is TRBV5-1; a possible D gene is TRBD1 (6 bases). The CDR3 runs 17 residues. V lost 0 bases to trimming and J lost 0 bases, with 15 bases between them. Germline CDR1 SGHRS, CDR2 YFSETQ. The CDR3 region is CASSLEGGGSLNTEAFF. CDR3 nucleotide sequence: TGCGCCAGCAGCTTGGAGGGGGGAGGGTCTCTGAACACTGAAGCTTTCTTT.

This clonotype came up a few times. The gene calls are TRBV7-2 and TRBJ2-7, with 13 positions matching TRBD2. In germline, CDR1 is SGHTA, CDR2 FQGNSA. The CDR3 totals 17 residues. Unmatched junction bases numbered 8, after V lost 3 bases and J lost 3 bases. DNA for the CDR3: TGTGCCAGCAGCTTGAGGACTAGCGGGGGTCGATACTACGAGCAGTACTTC. It yields the protein CASSLRTSGGRYYEQYF.

The table lists this clonotype with a few counts. V gene TRBV5-1 combines with J gene TRBJ2-7; D perhaps matches TRBD1 (6 bases). Germline V gives CDR1 SGHRS, CDR2 YFSETQ. CDR3 length equals 15 residues. The V and J ends lost 4 bases and 1 base respectively, with 15 bases between them. CDR3 in DNA: TGCGCCAGCAGCGACCCAGGGGACACATCCTACGAGCAGTACTTC. This translates into CASSDPGDTSYEQYF.

This clonotype was seen only a few times. The chain carries TRBV7-2 and TRBJ2-5; the D is unclear. The DNA end favors TRBJ2-1, so the J call may be wrong. This CDR3 is built from 11 residues. The germline CDR1 and CDR2 sequences are SGHTA and FQGNSA. Here the CDR3 DNA reads TGTGCCAGCAGCGATACTAATGAGCAGTTCTTC. As protein: CASSDTNEQFF.

This clonotype has ten or more counts. The V gene is TRBV27, the J gene TRBJ1-1, with D possibly matching TRBD1 (5 bases). The CDR3 runs 14 residues. Per the germline V gene, CDR1 is MNHEY and CDR2 is SMNVEV (reference sequence). Trimming took 5 bases from V and 0 from J, leaving 10 bases between them. The CDR3 DNA sequence: TGTGCCAGCAGTCTGGACATCATGAACACTGAAGCTTTCTTT. Its translation: CASSLDIMNTEAFF.

The rearrangement links TRBV10-3 to TRBJ1-2; the D gene is possibly TRBD1 (5 bases). From germline, CDR1 is ENHRY and CDR2 SYGVKD. Trimming took off 10 bases at V and 4 bases at J, with 13 bases between the two ends. CDR3 length: 12 amino acids. CDR3 nucleotides: TGTGCCAGCCTCGGGGGAGGCTATGGCTACACCTTC. Its translation: CASLGGGYGYTF.

The V call is TRBV6-5, the J call TRBJ2-3, with TRBD2 matching 11 bases. Germline trimming cut 0 bases from V and 2 bases from J; bases unmatched to any gene: 7. Per germline, CDR1 MNHEY and CDR2 SVGAGI. There are 18 residues in the CDR3. DNA of the CDR3: TGTGCCAGCAGTTACTCGATTTCGACTAGCGGGACCACAGATACGCAGTATTTT. Amino acids: CASSYSISTSGTTDTQYF.

At least ten counts were recorded for this clonotype. This sequence joins TRBV5-4 and TRBJ2-1, with 9 bases that match TRBD1. The V and J ends lost 4 bases and 7 bases, in that order; junction bases with no gene match: 9. The CDR3 totals 15 residues. CDR1 is SGHNT and CDR2 is YYREEE in the germline V gene (reference sequence). CDR3 sequence: CASSLPGQGVNEQFF. The CDR3, as DNA: TGTGCCAGCAGCCTTCCGGGACAGGGTGTAAATGAGCAGTTCTTC. Together with reference TRBV5-4 and TRBJ2-1, the CDR3 gives the full variable domain: ETGVTQSPTHLIKTRGQQVTLRCSSQSGHNTVSWYQQALGQGPQFIFQYYREEENGRGNFPPRFSGLQFPNYSSELNVNALELDDSALYLCASSLPGQGVNEQFFGPGTRLTVL.

The chain is built from TRBV6-6 and TRBJ2-4; 7 positions match TRBD1. Germline V gene lookup returns CDR1 MNHNY and CDR2 SVGAGI (reference sequence). The CDR3 has 14 residues. V shed 6 bases and J 3 bases; nucleotides not matched to a gene: 5. CDR3 sequence: CASSQTGVKNIQYF. CDR3 coding DNA: TGTGCCAGCAGCCAAACAGGGGTCAAAAACATTCAGTACTTC.

This clonotype was counted many times. The chain recombines TRBV9 with TRBJ1-6; D is uncertain. The germline gives CDR1 SGDLS, CDR2 YYNGEE. This CDR3 is 13 amino acids long. V lost 3 bases and J lost 9, with 10 bases in between. CDR3 nucleotides: TGTGCCAGCAGCGGCAGTGGGCCTTCACCCCTCCACTTT. Amino acid sequence: CASSGSGPSPLHF.

The chain combines TRBV12-3 or TRBV12-4 with TRBJ1-5; no clear D gene. Trimming cost V 2 bases and J 1 base, with 6 bases left between them. This CDR3 has 14 residues. The CDR3 sequence is CASSLLSSNQPQHF. CDR3 DNA sequence: TGTGCCAGCAGTTTATTATCGAGCAATCAGCCCCAGCATTTT.

This clonotype was observed a handful of times. This chain uses TRBV20-1 with TRBJ2-2; 10 bases are a match to TRBD1. V was pared by 2 bases and J by 7 bases, with 10 bases of the junction left unmatched. This CDR3 is 16 amino acids long. Per the germline V gene, CDR1 is DFQATT and CDR2 is SNEGSKA (reference sequence). The CDR3 nucleotides read TGCAGTGCTAGACCGACTAAGGACAGGGGGAGCGGGGAGCTGTTTTTT. It codes for CSARPTKDRGSGELFF.

This clonotype has ten or more counts. This chain uses TRBV7-8 with TRBJ1-6; D is unclear. The CDR3 runs to 13 residues. CDR1 is SGHVS and CDR2 is FQNEAQ in the germline V gene. Trimming took off 5 bases at V and 7 bases at J, with 9 bases between the two ends. CDR3 in amino acids: CASSPGGNSPLHF. As DNA, the CDR3 is TGTGCCAGCAGCCCGGGAGGAAATTCACCCCTCCACTTT. Based on the CDR3 plus reference TRBV7-8 and TRBJ1-6, the full variable domain is GAGVSQSPRYKVAKRGQDVALRCDPISGHVSLFWYQQALGQGPEFLTYFQNEAQLDKSGLPSDRFFAERPEGSVSTLKIQRTQQEDSAVYLCASSPGGNSPLHFGNGTRLTVT.